The source of this TCR beta chain is a study of T-cell memory formation after mild COVID-19. 5'RACE with constant-segment primers built TCRalpha and TCRbeta cDNA libraries with UMIs. MiXCR was run by TCRdb on the 5' RACE reads, yielding one entry per CDR3 protein. The sample contains fewer than 350,000 distinct CDR3 sequences, about 16% of which appear only once. Germline V gene sequence: CDR1 MNHEY, CDR2 SVGAGI. Deletions cut 0 bases from V and 5 bases from J, with 13 bases between. The CDR3 consists of 15 residues. Notes on this clonotype: No antigen is known for it.

Broader study findings: Contracting CD4+ clones lay largely in CM and EM, with CD8+ ones residing in EMRA.

Sequenced input: PBMCs or a T cell subset sorted from them (not recorded which). V usage is TRBV6-5 and J usage is TRBJ1-2, with unresolved D. The source is a young man who had mild COVID-19 (a few samples of this study predate the infection). Cell type and time point are not known. This CDR3 is CASSYSVGAAYGYTF. In DNA, the CDR3 is TGTGCCAGCAGTTACTCTGTGGGCGCAGCATATGGCTACACCTTC.